A selection of T cell receptor beta chains follows, all from one sample in a study of T-cell reconstitution after alpha-beta-depleted transplantation in children. TCRdb re-called the PCR reads with MiXCR, one entry per CDR3 protein. In the table there are roughly 100,000 distinct CDR3 sequences, roughly 7.1% of which are singletons. The sample in question was PBMCs, obtained before TCRalphabeta/CD19-depleted stem cell transplant. The receptors here all came from a boy between 2 and 10 years old with acute lymphoblastic leukemia, due to receive a stem cell transplant. Both conserved end residues are part of each CDR3. A D gene is named only where the DNA matches it firmly. Expanded clones are given a class, and other clones once, few, many or no size at all.

TRBV5-1	TRBJ1-2	NA	TRBD1	TGCGCCAGCAGCCCAGACAGGGGGCGTGCTGGTGGCTACACCTTC	CASSPDRGRAGGYTF
TRBV11-2	TRBJ2-4	NA	TRBD1	TGTGCCAGCAGCTCTAAACGACAGGGCTTAGGGAACATTCAGTACTTC	CASSSKRQGLGNIQYF
TRBV3-1	TRBJ1-1	many	NA	TGTGCCAGCAGCCAGAGGGGTCACGACACTGAAGCTTTCTTT	CASSQRGHDTEAFF
TRBV5-5	TRBJ1-6	many	NA	TGTGCCAGCAGCTATATAGATAATTCACCCCTCCACTTT	CASSYIDNSPLHF
TRBV5-1	TRBJ2-7	many	TRBD2	TGCGCCAGCAGCCCGCAAACTAGCGGGGGTCGCTACGAGCAGTACTTC	CASSPQTSGGRYEQYF
TRBV5-1	TRBJ2-2	many	TRBD1	TGCGCCAGCAGCTTGGGGACAGGGGCCACCGGGGAGCTGTTTTTT	CASSLGTGATGELFF
TRBV6-4	TRBJ2-1	many	TRBD2	TGTGCCAGCAGTGAACTAGCGGAGAACAATGAGCAGTTCTTC	CASSELAENNEQFF
TRBV5-1	TRBJ2-3	NA	NA	TGCGCCAGCAGCTTCTCCCCCACAGATACGCAGTATTTT	CASSFSPTDTQYF
TRBV9	TRBJ2-5	few	NA	TGTGCCAGCAGCGTAGGCAGGGTCCAAGAGACCCAGTACTTC	CASSVGRVQETQYF
TRBV7-9	TRBJ2-1	few	NA	TGTGCCAGCAGCCCGGACGTCGATGAGCAGTTCTTC	CASSPDVDEQFF
TRBV6-1	TRBJ1-6	many	NA	TGTGCCAGCAGGGGGGGTTCGGATAATTCACCCCTCCACTTT	CASRGGSDNSPLHF
TRBV7-8	TRBJ2-7	NA	NA	TGTGCCAGCAGCTTAAGCGGAAGGATCTCCTACGAGCAGTACTTC	CASSLSGRISYEQYF
TRBV7-6	TRBJ2-2	few	TRBD1	TGTGCCAGCAGGGAAGGGACAGAGAACACCGGGGAGCTGTTTTTT	CASREGTENTGELFF
TRBV6-2/TRBV6-3	TRBJ2-6	many	NA	TGTGCCAGCAGCATCAGGGCTCCCGGGGCCAACGTCCTGACTTTC	CASSIRAPGANVLTF
TRBV4-3	TRBJ2-1	many	NA	TGCGCCAGCAGCCAAGAGCAGGTTAACTACAATGAGCAGTTCTTC	CASSQEQVNYNEQFF
TRBV3-1	TRBJ2-6	many	NA	TGTGCCAGCAGCCAAGGACAGCTTACTCGGCGGGCCAACGTCCTGACTTTC	CASSQGQLTRRANVLTF
TRBV7-8	TRBJ2-7	many	NA	TGTGCCAGCAGCTTTTCCCCGTTGGACTACTACGAGCAGTACTTC	CASSFSPLDYYEQYF
TRBV6-1	TRBJ1-2	few	NA	TGTGCCAGCAGTGAAGGAGGGGAGGGGGTCTATGGCTACACCTTC	CASSEGGEGVYGYTF
TRBV4-2	TRBJ2-3	NA	TRBD1	TGTGCCAGCAGCCGCAAACAGGGGGCTTCAGATACGCAGTATTTT	CASSRKQGASDTQYF
TRBV7-2	TRBJ2-5	NA	TRBD2	TGTGCCAGCAGCCCCCGGTCTAGCGGGGCGACCCAGTACTTC	CASSPRSSGATQYF
TRBV5-1	TRBJ2-1	few	TRBD1	TGCGCCAGCGGACAGGGGGCCCATGAGCAGTTCTTC	CASGQGAHEQFF
TRBV18	TRBJ1-3	NA	NA	TGTGCCAGCTCGGGGGATGCCTCCTTTGGAAACACCATATATTTT	CASSGDASFGNTIYF
TRBV2	TRBJ1-1	medium-sized	NA	TGTGCCAGCAGTGGGGACACCTCCCTTCCCATGAACACTGAAGCTTTCTTT	CASSGDTSLPMNTEAFF
TRBV6-1	TRBJ1-1	many	NA	TGTGCCAGCAGTGATGGTGCGGGGGTCGCTGAAGCTTTCTTT	CASSDGAGVAEAFF
TRBV5-1	TRBJ2-7	many	NA	TGCGCCAGCAGCTTGTCGTTCGCCATCCCCTACGAGCAGTACTTC	CASSLSFAIPYEQYF
TRBV19	TRBJ2-2	many	TRBD2	TGTGCCAGTAGTACTAGCGGGGCGAACACCGGGGAGCTGTTTTTT	CASSTSGANTGELFF
TRBV20-1	TRBJ2-5	many	NA	TGCAGTGCTAGAGATGGTACCCAGGAGTGGGAGACCCAGTACTTC	CSARDGTQEWETQYF
TRBV6-5	TRBJ2-3	many	TRBD2	TGTGCCAGCACAGAGGATCTAGCGGGGGCCTCTAGCACAGATACGCAGTATTTT	CASTEDLAGASSTDTQYF